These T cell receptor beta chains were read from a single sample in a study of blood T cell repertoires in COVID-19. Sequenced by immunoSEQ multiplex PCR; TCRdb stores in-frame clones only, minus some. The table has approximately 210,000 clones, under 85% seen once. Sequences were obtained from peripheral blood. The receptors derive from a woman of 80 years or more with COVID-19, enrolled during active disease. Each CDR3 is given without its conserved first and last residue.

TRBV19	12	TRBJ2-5	ASSIAAGVETQY
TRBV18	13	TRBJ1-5	ASSTGQGFGQPQH
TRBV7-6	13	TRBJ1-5	ASSAGQGGNQPQH
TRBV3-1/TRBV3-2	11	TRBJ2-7	ASSQAETYEQY
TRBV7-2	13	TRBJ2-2	ASSLVGGATGELF
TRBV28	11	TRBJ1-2	ASATTGLYGYT
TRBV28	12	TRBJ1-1	ASSSALLNTEAF
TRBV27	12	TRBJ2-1	ATARDRVRDEQF
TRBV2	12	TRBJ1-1	ASSPGQAPYEAF
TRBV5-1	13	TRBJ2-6	ASSLEQAGANVLT
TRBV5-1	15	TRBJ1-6	ASSPGQGQSYNSPLH
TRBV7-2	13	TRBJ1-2	ASRRGQGMGNGYT
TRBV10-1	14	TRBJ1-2	ASGARANGANYGYT
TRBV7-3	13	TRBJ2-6	ASSSGGSGANVLT
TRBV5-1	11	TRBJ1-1	ASSLEQGAEAF
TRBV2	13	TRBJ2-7	ASSGRVASSYEQY
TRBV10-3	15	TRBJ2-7	AISGSPTSASSYEQY
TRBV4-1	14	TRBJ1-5	ASSHPGGSGEQPQH
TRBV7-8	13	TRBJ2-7	ASSLAPMSASEQY
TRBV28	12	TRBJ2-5	ASRTTQGRETQY
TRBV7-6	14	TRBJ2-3	ASSLETSGGADTQY
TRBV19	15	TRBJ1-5	ATTNGAGGFPYQPQH
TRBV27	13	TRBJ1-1	ASRPETGGGVEAF
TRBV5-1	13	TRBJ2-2	ASRRGQTNTGELF
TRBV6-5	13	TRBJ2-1	ASRPLAGAYNEQF
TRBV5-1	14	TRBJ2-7	ASSLNVGQGSHEQY
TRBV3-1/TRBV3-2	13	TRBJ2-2	ASSTRTGATGELF
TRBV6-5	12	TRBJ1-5	ASSYTQGGQPQH
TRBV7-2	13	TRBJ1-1	ASSPSAGRETEAF
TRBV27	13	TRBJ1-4	ASRGTGTVNEKLF
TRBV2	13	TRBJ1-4	ASVGRATGSRELF
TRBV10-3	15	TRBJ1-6	AISETGQANRNSPLH
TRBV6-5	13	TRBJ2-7	ASDKGQGIDGEQY
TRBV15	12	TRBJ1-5	ATSRDRVSQPQH
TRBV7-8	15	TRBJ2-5	ASSARLAGGWGETQY
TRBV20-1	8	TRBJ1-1	SAPQGEAF
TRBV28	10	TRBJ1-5	ASSFGNQPQH
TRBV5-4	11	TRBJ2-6	ASSSLGANVLT
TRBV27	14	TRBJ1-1	ASSWGGAHRGTEAF
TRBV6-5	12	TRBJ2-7	ASTGGGWSGEQY
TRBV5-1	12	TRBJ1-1	ASRPTGVNTEAF
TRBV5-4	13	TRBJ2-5	ASSFGGREEETQY
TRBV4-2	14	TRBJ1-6	ASSQDHGARNSPLH
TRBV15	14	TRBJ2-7	ATSRGLLWEVDEQY
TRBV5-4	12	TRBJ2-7	ASSWGEGSYEQY
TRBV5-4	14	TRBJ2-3	ASSLGLARVTDTQY
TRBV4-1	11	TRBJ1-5	ASSQDSYQPQH
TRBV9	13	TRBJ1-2	ASSADTEFLEGYT
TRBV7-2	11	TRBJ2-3	ASSLQVTDTQY
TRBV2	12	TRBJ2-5	ASSTDRGQETQY
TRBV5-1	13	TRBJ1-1	ASTRAGTTNTEAF
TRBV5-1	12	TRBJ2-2	ASSLAGGTGELF
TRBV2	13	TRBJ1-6	ASKRVGGYNSPLH
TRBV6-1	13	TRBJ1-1	ASSERRNGGTEAF
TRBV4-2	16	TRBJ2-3	ASSQVVIAGGLGDTQY
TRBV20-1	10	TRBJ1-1	SASVGSTEAF
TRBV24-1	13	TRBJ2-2	ATARSGTNTGELF
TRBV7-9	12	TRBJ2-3	ASSFGAGTDTQY
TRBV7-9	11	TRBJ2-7	ASSYRGSYEQY